These 3 T cell receptor beta chains were sequenced from one sample in a study of T cells after yellow fever vaccination. MiXCR, run by TCRdb on the 5' RACE reads, gives a single entry per CDR3 protein. Here the sample spans a few hundred thousand distinct CDR3 sequences, roughly 3.9% being singletons. Sample: PBMCs, taken 5 days after the yellow fever booster vaccination. The origin of the receptors is a man between 18 and 35 years old who received the YFV17D yellow fever vaccine.

This clonotype has just a few counts. V gene TRBV10-3 combines with J gene TRBJ2-3; 15 positions match TRBD2. The V segment lost 3 bases and the J segment 8 bases; nucleotides outside the gene matches: 6. This CDR3 is built from 16 residues. Germline lookup yields CDR1 ENHRY and CDR2 SYGVKD. The chain's CDR3 is CAISEGLAGGPATQYF. The DNA for the CDR3 is TGTGCCATCAGTGAAGGACTAGCGGGGGGGCCTGCTACGCAGTATTTT.

The genes are TRBV7-2 and TRBJ2-1, with 8 bases identical to TRBD2. CDR3 length: 14 amino acids. V gave up 1 base and J gave up 10 bases; unmatched junction bases: 6. Germline assignment: CDR1 SGHTA and CDR2 FQGNSA. The CDR3, as DNA: TGTGCCAGCAGCTTAGGCCCGGGGGGGCTAGAGCAGTTCTTC. Amino acids: CASSLGPGGLEQFF.

This clonotype has at least ten counts. This sequence joins TRBV2 and TRBJ1-5, with 7 bases fitting TRBD1. CDR1 and CDR2 (germline): SNHLY, FYNNEI. V dropped 4 bases and J dropped 4; count of bases not matched to a gene: 7. This CDR3 region has 15 residues. CDR3 sequence: CASSGGQALNQPQHF. CDR3 sequence (DNA): TGTGCCAGCAGTGGTGGACAGGCTTTGAATCAGCCCCAGCATTTT. The full variable domain, with the rest looked up from reference TRBV2 and TRBJ1-5, is EPEVTQTPSHQVTQMGQEVILRCVPISNHLYFYWYRQILGQKVEFLVSFYNNEISEKSEIFDDQFSVERPDGSNFTLKIRSTKLEDSAMYFCASSGGQALNQPQHFGDGTRLSIL.